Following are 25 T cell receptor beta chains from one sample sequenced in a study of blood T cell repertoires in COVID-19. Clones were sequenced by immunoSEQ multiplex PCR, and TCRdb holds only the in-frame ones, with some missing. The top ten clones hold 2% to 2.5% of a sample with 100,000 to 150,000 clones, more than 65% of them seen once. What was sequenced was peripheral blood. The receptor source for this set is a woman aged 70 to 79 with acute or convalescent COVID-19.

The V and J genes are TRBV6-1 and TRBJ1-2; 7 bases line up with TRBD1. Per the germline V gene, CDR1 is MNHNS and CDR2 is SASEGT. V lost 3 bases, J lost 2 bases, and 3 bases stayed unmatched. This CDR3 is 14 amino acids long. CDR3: CASSDGQVNYGYTF. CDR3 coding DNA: TGTGCCAGCAGTGACGGACAGGTCAACTATGGCTACACCTTC.

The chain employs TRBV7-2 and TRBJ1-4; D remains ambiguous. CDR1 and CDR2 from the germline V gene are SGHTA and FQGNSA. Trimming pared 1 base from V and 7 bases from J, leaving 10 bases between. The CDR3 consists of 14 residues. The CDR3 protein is CASSLGTGGEKLFF. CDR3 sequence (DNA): TGTGCCAGCAGCTTAGGAACGGGAGGTGAAAAACTGTTTTTT.

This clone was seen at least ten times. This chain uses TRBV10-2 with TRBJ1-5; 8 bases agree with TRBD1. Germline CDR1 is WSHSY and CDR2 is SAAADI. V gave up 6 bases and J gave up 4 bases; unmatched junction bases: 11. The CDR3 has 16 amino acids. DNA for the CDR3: TGCGCCAGCAGCTCGGTCTTGGGACAGGCTAATCAGCCCCAGCATTTT. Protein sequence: CASSSVLGQANQPQHF.

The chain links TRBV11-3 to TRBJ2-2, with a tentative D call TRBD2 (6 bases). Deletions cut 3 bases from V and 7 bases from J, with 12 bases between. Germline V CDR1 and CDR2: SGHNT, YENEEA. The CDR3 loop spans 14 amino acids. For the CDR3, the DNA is TGTGCCAGCAGCTTTAGGCGGGGAGACGGGGAGCTGTTTTTT. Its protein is CASSFRRGDGELFF. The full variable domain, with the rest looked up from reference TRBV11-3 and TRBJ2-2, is EAGVVQSPRYKIIEKKQPVAFWCNPISGHNTLYWYLQNLGQGPELLIRYENEEAVDDSQLPKDRFSAERLKGVDSTLKIQPAELGDSAVYLCASSFRRGDGELFFGEGSRLTVL.

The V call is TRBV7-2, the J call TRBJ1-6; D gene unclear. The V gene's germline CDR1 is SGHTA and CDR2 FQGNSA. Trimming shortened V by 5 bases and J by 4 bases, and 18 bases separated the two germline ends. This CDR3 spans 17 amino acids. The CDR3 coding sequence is TGTGCCAGCAGCACACCACCGGGAGCAAGTTATAATTCACCCCTCCACTTT. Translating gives CASSTPPGASYNSPLHF. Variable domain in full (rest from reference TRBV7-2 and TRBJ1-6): GAGVSQSPSNKVTEKGKDVELRCDPISGHTALYWYRQSLGQGLEFLIYFQGNSAPDKSGLPSDRFSAERTGGSVSTLTIQRTQQEDSAVYLCASSTPPGASYNSPLHFGNGTRLTVT.

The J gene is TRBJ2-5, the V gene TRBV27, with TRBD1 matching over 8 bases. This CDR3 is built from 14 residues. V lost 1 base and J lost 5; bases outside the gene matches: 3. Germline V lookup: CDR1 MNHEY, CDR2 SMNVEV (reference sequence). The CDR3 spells CASSLWGQAETQYF. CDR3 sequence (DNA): TGTGCCAGCAGTTTATGGGGACAGGCTGAGACCCAGTACTTC.

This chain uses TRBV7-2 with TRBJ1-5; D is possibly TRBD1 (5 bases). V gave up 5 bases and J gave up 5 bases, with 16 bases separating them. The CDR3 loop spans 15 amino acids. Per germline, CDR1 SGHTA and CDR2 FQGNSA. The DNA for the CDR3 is TGTGCCAGCAGCGTAAGGGGAGGCCTTGATCAGCCCCAGCATTTT. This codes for CASSVRGGLDQPQHF.

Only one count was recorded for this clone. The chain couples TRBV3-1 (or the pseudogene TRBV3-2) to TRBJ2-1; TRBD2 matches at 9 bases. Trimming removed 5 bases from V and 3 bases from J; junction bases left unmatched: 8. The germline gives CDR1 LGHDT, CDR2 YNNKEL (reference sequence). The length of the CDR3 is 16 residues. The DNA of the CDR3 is TGTGCCAGCAGCAGGATTCTAGCGGGGATCTACAATGAGCAGTTCTTC. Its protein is CASSRILAGIYNEQFF.

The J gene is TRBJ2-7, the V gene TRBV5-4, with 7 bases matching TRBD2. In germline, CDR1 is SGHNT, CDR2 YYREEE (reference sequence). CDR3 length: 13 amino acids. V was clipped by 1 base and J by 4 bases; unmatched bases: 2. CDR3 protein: CASSLYSGYEQYF. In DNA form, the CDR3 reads TGTGCCAGCAGCTTGTATAGCGGGTACGAGCAGTACTTC.

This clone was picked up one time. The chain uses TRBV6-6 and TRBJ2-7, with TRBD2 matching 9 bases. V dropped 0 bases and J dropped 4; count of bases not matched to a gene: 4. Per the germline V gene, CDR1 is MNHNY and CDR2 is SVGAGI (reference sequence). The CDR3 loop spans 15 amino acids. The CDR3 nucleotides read TGTGCCAGCAGTTACTCAGGGACTAGCAGTTACGAGCAGTACTTC. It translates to CASSYSGTSSYEQYF.

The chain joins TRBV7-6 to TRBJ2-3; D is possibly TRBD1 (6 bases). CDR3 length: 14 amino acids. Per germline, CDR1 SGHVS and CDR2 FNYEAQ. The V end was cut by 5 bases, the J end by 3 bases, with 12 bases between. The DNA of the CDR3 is TGTGCCAGCAGCGGGTATACAGGGACAGATACGCAGTATTTT. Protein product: CASSGYTGTDTQYF.

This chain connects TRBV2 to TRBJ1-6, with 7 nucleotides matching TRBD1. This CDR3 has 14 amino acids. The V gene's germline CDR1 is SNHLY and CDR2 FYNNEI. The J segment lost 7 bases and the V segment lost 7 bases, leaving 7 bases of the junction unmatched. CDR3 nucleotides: TGTGCCAGCACCTCAGAGACAGGGAATTCACCCCTCCACTTT. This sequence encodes CASTSETGNSPLHF.

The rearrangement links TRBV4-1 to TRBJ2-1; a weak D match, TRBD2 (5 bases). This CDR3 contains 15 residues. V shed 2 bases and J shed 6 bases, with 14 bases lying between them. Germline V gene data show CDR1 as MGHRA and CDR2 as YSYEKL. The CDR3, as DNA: TGCGCCAGCAGCCAAAGGGTCCTAGGAGGCAATGAGCAGTTCTTC. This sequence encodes CASSQRVLGGNEQFF.

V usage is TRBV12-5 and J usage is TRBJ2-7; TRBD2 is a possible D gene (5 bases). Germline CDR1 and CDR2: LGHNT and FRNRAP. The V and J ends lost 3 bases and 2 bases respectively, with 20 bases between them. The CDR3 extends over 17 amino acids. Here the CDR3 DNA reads TGTGCTAGTGGTTTTGGGGAGCCAGGAATCCGTCCCTACGAGCAGTACTTC. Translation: CASGFGEPGIRPYEQYF.

CDR3 in DNA: TGTGCCAGCAGCTGGCAGGGGGTCGACACCGGGGAGCTGTTTTTT. Its protein is CASSWQGVDTGELFF. The chain couples TRBV7-9 to TRBJ2-2; TRBD1 aligns across 7 bases. J gave up 3 bases and V 4 bases, and 5 bases lay outside the gene matches. Germline V CDR1 and CDR2: SEHNR, FQNEAQ (reference sequence). This CDR3 spans 15 amino acids.

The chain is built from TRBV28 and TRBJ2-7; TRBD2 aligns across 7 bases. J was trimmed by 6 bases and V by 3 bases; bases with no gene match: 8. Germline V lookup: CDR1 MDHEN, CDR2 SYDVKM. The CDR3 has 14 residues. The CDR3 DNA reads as TGTGCCAGCAGTTTTCTAGCGGACCTCTTCGAGCAGTACTTC. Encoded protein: CASSFLADLFEQYF.

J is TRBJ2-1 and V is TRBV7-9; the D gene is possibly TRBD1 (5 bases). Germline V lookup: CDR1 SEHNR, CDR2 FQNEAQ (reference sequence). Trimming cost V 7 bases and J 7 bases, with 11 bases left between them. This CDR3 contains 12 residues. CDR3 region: CASNPGPNEQFF. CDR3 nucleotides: TGTGCCAGCAACCCAGGGCCAAATGAGCAGTTCTTC.

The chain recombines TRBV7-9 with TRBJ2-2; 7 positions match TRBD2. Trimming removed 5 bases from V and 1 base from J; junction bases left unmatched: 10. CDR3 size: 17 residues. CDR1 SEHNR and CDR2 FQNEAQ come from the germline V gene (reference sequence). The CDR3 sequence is CASSPLTGRENTGELFF. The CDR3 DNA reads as TGTGCCAGCAGCCCCCTGACGGGGAGGGAGAACACCGGGGAGCTGTTTTTT.

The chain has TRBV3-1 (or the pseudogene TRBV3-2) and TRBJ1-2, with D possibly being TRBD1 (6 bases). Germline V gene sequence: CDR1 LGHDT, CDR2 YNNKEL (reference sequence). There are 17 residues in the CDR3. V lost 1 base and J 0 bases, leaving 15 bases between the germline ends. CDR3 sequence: CASSQGDIPIPNYGYTF. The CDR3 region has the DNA TGTGCCAGCAGCCAAGGGGACATACCCATCCCTAACTATGGCTACACCTTC.

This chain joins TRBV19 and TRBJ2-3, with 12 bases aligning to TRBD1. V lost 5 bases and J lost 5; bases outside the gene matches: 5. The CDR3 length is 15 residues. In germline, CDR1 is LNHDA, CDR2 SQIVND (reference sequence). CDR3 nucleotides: TGTGCCAGTAGTGCCGGGACAGGGGGCGGAGATACGCAGTATTTT. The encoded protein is CASSAGTGGGDTQYF. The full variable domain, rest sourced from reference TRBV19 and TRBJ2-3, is DGGITQSPKYLFRKEGQNVTLSCEQNLNHDAMYWYRQDPGQGLRLIYYSQIVNDFQKGDIAEGYSVSREKKESFPLTVTSAQKNPTAFYLCASSAGTGGGDTQYFGPGTRLTVL.

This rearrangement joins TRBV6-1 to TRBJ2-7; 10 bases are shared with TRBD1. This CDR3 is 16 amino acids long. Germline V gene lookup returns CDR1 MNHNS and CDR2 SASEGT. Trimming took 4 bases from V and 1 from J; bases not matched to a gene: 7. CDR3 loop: CASSAQAGQGSYEQYF. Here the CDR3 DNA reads TGTGCCAGCAGTGCGCAGGCGGGACAGGGGTCCTACGAGCAGTACTTC.

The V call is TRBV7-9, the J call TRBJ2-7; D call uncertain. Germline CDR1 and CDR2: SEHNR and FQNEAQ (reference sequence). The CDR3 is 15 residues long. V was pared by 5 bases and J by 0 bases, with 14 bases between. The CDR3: CASSPPRGSSYEQYF. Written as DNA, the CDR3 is TGTGCCAGCAGCCCGCCCCGCGGAAGCTCCTACGAGCAGTACTTC. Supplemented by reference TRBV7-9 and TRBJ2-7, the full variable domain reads DTGVSQNPRHKITKRGQNVTFRCDPISEHNRLYWYRQTLGQGPEFLTYFQNEAQLEKSRLLSDRFSAERPKGSFSTLEIQRTEQGDSAMYLCASSPPRGSSYEQYFGPGTRLTVT.

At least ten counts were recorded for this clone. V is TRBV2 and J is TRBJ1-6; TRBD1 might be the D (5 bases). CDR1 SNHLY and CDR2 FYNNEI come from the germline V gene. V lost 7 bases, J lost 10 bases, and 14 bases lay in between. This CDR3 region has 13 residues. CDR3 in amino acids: CASKGQGRSPLHF. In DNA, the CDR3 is TGTGCCAGCAAAGGGCAGGGTAGATCACCCCTCCACTTT.

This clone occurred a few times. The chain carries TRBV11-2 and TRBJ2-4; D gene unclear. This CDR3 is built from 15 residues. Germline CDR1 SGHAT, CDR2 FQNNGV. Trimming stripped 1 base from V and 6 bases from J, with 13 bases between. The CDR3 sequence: CASSLAGVLGNIQYF. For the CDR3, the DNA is TGTGCCAGCAGCTTAGCGGGTGTTCTCGGAAACATTCAGTACTTC.

The CDR3: CASSFGPGKNYGYTF. The CDR3 nucleotides read TGTGCCAGCAGTTTTGGGCCCGGGAAGAACTATGGCTACACCTTC. The chain links TRBV28 to TRBJ1-2; D uncertain. The CDR3 contains 15 residues. The V end was cut by 3 bases, the J end by 2 bases, with 13 bases between. Germline V lookup: CDR1 MDHEN, CDR2 SYDVKM.